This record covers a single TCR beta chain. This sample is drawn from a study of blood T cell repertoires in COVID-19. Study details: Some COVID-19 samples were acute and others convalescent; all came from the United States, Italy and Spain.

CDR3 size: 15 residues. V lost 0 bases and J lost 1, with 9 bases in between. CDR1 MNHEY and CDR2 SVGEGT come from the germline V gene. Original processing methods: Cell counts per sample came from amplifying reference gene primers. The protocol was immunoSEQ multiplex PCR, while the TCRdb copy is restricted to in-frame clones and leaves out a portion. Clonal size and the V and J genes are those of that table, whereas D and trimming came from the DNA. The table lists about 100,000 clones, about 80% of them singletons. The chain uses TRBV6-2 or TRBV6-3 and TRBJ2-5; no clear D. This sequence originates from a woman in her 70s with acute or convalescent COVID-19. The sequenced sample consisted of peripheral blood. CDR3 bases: TGTGCCAGCAGTTACTCCGTAAACAGCCAAGAGACCCAGTACTTC. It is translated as CASSYSVNSQETQYF.